This T cell receptor beta chain was sequenced for a study of T cell responses to AZD1222 COVID-19 vaccine. Generated by immunoSEQ multiplex PCR, the TCRdb table keeps only in-frame clones and is missing some. The sample has 50,000 to 70,000 clones, 86% seen once. Study-wide results and limits: After the peak T cell response, and only then, were repertoires sampled. Reportedly, close to half of spike-specific TCRs are directed against unmutated variant regions. Regions 160-218 and 743-854 dominated among vaccine-associated CD4 TCRs spanning spike.

This CDR3 is built from 14 residues. Germline V gene data show CDR1 as SGHRS and CDR2 as YFSETQ. V lost 3 bases and J 11 bases, leaving 18 bases between the germline ends. About this clone itself: Its antigen is not known.

This sequence was found in an adult who received the AZD1222 COVID-19 vaccine. The gene calls are TRBV5-1 and TRBJ1-5; D may be TRBD1 (6 bases). The source was peripheral blood, collected 28 days after the second AZD1222 dose. The CDR3 protein is CASSSDIGGGTQHF. CDR3 DNA: TGCGCCAGCAGCTCAGATATAGGGGGTGGGACCCAGCATTTT.